This TCR beta chain derives from a study of regulatory T cells in long-lasting Graves disease. Study in general: Patients with persistent Graves' disease had over 5 years of antithyroid drugs and persistent TSH receptor antibodies.

In germline, CDR1 is MNHEY, CDR2 SMNVEV (reference sequence). The CDR3 loop spans 15 amino acids. Trimming stripped 3 bases from V and 4 bases from J, with 15 bases between. Study-wide findings and caveats: The study found TRBV28, TRBJ1-2 and TRBJ2-5 favored in persistent disease.

In regard to this clonotype: Its antigen is as yet unknown.

As for time point: persistent/refractory GD, antithyroid drugs over 5 years with positive TRAb. PBMC-extracted RNA yielded the TCR library. Patients of an endocrinology department in Xi'an, China, were included. The TCR beta library used iRepertoire HTBI primers with Arm-PCR amplification of CDR3. Original analysis: Identification yielded 55 to 75 TRBV and about 15 TRBJ segments across samples. TCRdb fed the multiplex PCR reads into MiXCR, producing one record per CDR3 protein. TCRdb's processing, not the authors', yielded these V and J calls. The top ten hold around 13% of the sample, which has roughly 500,000 distinct CDR3 sequences, around a fifth seen once.

The J gene is TRBJ1-2, the V gene TRBV27, with no clear D. Material: peripheral blood mononuclear cells (PBMCs), obtained when the disease was refractory, from a patient treated with antithyroid drugs. The sequence came from a female donor with Graves disease. DNA for the CDR3: TGTGCCAGCAGTTTCTCGGGAATGCTACCCTATGGCTACACCTTC. Its translation: CASSFSGMLPYGYTF.